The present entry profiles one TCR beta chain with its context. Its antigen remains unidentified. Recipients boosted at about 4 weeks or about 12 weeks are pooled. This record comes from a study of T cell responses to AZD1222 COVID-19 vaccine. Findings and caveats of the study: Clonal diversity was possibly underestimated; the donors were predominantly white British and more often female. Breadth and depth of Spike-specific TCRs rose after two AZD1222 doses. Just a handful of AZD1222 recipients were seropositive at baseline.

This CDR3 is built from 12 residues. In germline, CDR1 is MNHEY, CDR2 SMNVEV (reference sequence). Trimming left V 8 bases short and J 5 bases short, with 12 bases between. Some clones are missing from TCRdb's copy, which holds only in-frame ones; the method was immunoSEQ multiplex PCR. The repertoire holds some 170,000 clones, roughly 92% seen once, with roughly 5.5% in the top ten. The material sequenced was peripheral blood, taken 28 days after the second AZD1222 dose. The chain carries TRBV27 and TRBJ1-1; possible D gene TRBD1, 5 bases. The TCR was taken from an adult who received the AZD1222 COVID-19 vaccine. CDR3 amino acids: CASAAGLTEAFF. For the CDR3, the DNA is TGTGCCAGCGCGGCAGGGCTAACTGAAGCTTTCTTT.